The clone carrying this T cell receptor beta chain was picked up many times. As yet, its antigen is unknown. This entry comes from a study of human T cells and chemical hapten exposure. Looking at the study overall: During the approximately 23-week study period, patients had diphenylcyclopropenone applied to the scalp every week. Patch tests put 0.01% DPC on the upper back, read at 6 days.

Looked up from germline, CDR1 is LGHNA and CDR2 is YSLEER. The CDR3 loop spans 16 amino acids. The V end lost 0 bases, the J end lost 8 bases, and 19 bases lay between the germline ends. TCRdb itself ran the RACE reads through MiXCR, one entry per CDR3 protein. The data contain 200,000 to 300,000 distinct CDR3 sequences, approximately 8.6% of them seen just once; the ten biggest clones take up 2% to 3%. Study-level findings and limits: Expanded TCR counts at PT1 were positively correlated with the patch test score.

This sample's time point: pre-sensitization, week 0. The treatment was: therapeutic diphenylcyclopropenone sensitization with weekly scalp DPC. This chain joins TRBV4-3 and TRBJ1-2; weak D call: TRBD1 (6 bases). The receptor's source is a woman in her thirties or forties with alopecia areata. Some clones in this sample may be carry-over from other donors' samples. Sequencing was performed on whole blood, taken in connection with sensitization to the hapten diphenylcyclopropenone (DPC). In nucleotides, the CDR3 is TGCGCCAGCAGCCAAGACCGTACAGGGTACCGGGGAGGCTACACCTTC. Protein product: CASSQDRTGYRGGYTF.